The entry below gives a single T cell receptor beta chain sequence along with its context. Donor samples were obtained from healthy Caucasian individuals from Russia, aged 6 to 90. The data belong to a study of blood T cells in healthy people across ages. Across the whole study: About one barcoded TCR beta cDNA was captured per two T cells.

CDR3 length equals 15 residues. V gave up 6 bases and J gave up 6 bases; unmatched junction bases: 11. Germline V CDR1 and CDR2: MDHEN, SYDVKM. A second PCR, run for about 6 to 11 cycles, used a sample-barcoded 5' primer plus a J-beta primer mix. A tag from a template-switch adaptor with 12 random nucleotides marked each cDNA molecule. TCRdb re-called the 5' RACE reads through MiXCR, storing one row per CDR3 protein. The sample holds 2 million or so distinct CDR3 sequences, just under 50% seen once. Sequenced: blood. The TCR originated in a woman in her thirties or forties in good health. The chain combines TRBV28 with TRBJ2-5; 9 positions match TRBD1. CDR3 sequence (DNA): TGTGCCAGCAGCCCCGGGACAGGGTTGTTACAGACCCAGTACTTC. This codes for CASSPGTGLLQTQYF.